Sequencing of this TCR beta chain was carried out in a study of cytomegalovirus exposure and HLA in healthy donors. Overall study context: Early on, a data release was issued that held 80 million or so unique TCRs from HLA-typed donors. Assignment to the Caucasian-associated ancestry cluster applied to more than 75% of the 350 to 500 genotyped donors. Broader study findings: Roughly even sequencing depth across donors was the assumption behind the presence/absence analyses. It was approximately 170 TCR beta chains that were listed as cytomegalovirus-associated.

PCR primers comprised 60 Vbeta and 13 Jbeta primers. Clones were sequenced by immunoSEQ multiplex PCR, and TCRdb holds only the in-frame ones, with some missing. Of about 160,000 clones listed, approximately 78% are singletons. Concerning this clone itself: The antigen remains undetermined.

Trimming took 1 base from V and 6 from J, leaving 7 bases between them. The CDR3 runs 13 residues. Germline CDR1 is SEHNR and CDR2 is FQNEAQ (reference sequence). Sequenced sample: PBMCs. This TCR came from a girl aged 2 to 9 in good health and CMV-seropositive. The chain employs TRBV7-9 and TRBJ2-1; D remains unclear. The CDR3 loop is CASSLGGVNEQFF. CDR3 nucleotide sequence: TGTGCCAGCAGCTTAGGAGGAGTCAATGAGCAGTTCTTC.